The sequence of this TCR beta chain was determined in a study of blood T cell repertoires in COVID-19. Study-level information: Some COVID-19 samples were acute and others convalescent; all came from the United States, Italy and Spain.

The CDR3 runs 11 residues. Germline-derived CDR1 and CDR2 are MGHDK and SYGVNS. Enrollment of patients from Seattle took place during active infection, with longitudinal follow-up. Original processing notes: Amplification of reference gene primers was used by the study to estimate nucleated cell counts. Repertoires were generated with immunoSEQ multiplex PCR, while TCRdb's copy carries only in-frame clones and drops some. V and J calls and clone size are as listed in that table; D and trimming were resolved from the DNA. This table has 120,000 to 150,000 clones, roughly 88% appearing once. The chain combines TRBV25-1 with TRBJ2-7; weak D call: TRBD1 (6 bases). The sample comprised peripheral blood. This clonotype originated in a woman in her sixties or seventies with COVID-19, enrolled during active disease. The CDR3 nucleotides read TGTGTTACAGGGAATGGCAACGAGCAGTACTTC. It encodes CVTGNGNEQYF.